This T cell receptor beta chain was sequenced for a study of cytomegalovirus exposure and HLA in healthy donors. General study results and limits: Most CMV-associated TCR beta chains were later found to appear HLA-restricted. The study flagged about 150 TCR beta chains as cytomegalovirus-associated. Researchers had no immune exposure information except CMV serostatus available. TCR beta V- and J-gene trimming, according to a later analysis, was linked to a missense DCLRE1C variant.

The germline V gene has CDR1 SGHRS and CDR2 YFSETQ. Germline trimming cut 3 bases from V and 7 bases from J; bases unmatched to any gene: 6. This CDR3 contains 14 residues. As for this clone: The antigen remains unidentified.

Primers included in the PCR were 60 Vbeta and 13 Jbeta primers. The data were produced by immunoSEQ multiplex PCR, yet TCRdb's version contains in-frame clones alone and is incomplete. The sample has about 94,000 clones; less than 10% are singletons. V and J are TRBV5-1 and TRBJ2-1; 8 positions agree with TRBD1. The sample was PBMCs. The source is a man in his fifties in good health and CMV-seronegative. DNA of the CDR3: TGCGCCAGCAGCTCCTGGACAGGGCATAATGAGCAGTTCTTC. This translates into CASSSWTGHNEQFF.